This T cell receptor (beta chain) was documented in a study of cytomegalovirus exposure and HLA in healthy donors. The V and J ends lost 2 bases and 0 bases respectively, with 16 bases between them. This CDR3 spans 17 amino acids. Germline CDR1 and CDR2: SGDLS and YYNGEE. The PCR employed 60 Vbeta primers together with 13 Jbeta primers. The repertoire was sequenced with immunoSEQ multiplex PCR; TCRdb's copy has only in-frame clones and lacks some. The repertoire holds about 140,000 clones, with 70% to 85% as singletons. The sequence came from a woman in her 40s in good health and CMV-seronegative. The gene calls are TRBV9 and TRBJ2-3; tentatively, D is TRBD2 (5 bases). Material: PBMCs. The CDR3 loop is CASSVTARGRSTDTQYF. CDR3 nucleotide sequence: TGTGCCAGCAGCGTGACCGCGAGAGGGCGAAGCACAGATACGCAGTATTTT.